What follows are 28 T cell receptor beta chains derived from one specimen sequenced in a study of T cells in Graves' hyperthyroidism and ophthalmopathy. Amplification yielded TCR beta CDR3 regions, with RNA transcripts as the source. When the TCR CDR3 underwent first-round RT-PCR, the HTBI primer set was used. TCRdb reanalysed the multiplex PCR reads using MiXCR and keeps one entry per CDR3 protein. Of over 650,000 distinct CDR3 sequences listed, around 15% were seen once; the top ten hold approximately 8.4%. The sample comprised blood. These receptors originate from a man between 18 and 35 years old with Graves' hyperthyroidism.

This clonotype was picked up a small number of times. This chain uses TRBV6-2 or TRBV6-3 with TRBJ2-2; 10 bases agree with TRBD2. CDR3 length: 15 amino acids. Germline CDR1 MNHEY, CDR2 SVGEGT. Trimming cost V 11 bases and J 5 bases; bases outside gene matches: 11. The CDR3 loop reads CAHKTGAGGTGELFF. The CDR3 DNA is TGTGCCCACAAAACCGGAGCGGGAGGGACCGGGGAGCTGTTTTTT.

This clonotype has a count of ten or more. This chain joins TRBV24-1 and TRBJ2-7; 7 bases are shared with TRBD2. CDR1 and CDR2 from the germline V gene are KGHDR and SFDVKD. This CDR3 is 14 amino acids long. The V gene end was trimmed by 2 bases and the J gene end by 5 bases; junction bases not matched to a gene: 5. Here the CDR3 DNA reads TGTGCCACCAGTGATTCAGCGGGAATCGACGAGCAGTACTTC. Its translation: CATSDSAGIDEQYF.

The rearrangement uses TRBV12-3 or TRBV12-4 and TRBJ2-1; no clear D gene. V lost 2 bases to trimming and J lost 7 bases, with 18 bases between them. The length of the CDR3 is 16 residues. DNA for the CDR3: TGTGCCAGCAGTTTATCACGGTCCCCGAACCCAAATGAGCAGTTCTTC. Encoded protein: CASSLSRSPNPNEQFF.

CDR3 nucleotides: TGTGCCAGCAAGGCCGAAGAGACCCAGTACTTC. This gives the protein CASKAEETQYF. The chain joins TRBV11-2 to TRBJ2-5, with unresolved D. V was pared by 7 bases and J by 3 bases, with 6 bases between. The CDR3 sequence is 11 residues long. Germline V gene lookup returns CDR1 SGHAT and CDR2 FQNNGV.

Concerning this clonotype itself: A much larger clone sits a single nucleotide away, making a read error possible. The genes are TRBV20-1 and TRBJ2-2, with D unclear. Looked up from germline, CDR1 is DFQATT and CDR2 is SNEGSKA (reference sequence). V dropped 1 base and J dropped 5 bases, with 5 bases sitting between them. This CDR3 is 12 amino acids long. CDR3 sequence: CSARVGTGELFF. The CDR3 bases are TGCAGTGCTAGAGTGGGAACCGGGGAGCTGTTTTTT.

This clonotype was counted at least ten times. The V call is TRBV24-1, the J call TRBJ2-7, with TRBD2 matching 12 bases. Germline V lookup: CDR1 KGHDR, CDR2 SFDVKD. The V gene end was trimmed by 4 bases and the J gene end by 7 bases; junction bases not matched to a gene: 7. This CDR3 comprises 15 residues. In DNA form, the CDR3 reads TGTGCCACCAGTGACCCGACTAGCGGGGGTTTGGAGCAGTACTTC. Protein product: CATSDPTSGGLEQYF.

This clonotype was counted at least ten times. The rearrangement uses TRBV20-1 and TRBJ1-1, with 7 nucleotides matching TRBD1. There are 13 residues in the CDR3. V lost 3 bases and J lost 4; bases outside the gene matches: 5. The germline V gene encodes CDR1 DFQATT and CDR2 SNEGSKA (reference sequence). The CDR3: CSARGAGGTEAFF. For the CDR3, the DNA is TGCAGTGCTAGGGGAGCAGGGGGCACTGAAGCTTTCTTT.

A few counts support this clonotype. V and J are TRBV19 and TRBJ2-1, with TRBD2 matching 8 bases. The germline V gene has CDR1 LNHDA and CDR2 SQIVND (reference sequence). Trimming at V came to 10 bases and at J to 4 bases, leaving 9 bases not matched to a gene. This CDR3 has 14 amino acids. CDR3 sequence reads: CATSGRGRYNEQFF. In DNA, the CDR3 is TGTGCCACCTCCGGGAGGGGTAGGTACAATGAGCAGTTCTTC.

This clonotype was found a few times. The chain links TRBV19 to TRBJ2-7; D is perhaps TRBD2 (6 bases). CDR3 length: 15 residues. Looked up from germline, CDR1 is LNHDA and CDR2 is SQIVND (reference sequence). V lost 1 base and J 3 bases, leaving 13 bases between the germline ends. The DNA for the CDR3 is TGTGCCAGTAGTATAGGAGGCGGGACCGACTACGAGCAGTACTTC. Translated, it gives CASSIGGGTDYEQYF.

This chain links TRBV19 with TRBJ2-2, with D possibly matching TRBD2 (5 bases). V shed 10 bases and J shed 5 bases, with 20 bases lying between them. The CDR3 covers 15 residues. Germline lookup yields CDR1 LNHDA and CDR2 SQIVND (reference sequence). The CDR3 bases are TGTGCCACCGAAGACGCCGGGGTGATAACCGGGGAGCTGTTTTTT. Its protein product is CATEDAGVITGELFF.

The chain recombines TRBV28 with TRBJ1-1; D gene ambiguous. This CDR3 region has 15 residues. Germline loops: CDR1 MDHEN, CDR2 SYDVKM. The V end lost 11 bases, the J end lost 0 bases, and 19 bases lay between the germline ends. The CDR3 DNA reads TGTGCCTCGACCAGGACGGCCAGACTGAACACTGAAGCTTTCTTT. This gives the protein CASTRTARLNTEAFF.

CDR3 loop: CASSENPSKLFF. CDR3 DNA sequence: TGTGCCAGCAGTGAGAACCCTTCCAAACTGTTTTTT. The rearrangement uses TRBV25-1 and TRBJ1-4, with D hard to call. V gave up 3 bases and J gave up 11 bases, with 10 bases separating them. The CDR3 consists of 12 residues. Germline loops: CDR1 MGHDK, CDR2 SYGVNS.

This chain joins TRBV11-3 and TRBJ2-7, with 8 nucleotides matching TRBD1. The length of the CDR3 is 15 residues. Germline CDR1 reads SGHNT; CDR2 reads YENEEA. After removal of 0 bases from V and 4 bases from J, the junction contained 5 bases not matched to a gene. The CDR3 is CASSLDGQGLYEQYF. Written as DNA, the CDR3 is TGTGCCAGCAGCTTAGACGGACAGGGTCTATACGAGCAGTACTTC.

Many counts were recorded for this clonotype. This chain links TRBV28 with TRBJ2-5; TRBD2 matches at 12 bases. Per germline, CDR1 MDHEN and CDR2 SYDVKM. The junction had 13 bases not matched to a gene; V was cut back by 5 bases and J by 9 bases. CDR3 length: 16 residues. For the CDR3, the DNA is TGTGCCAGCAGTGAGCGGACTAGCGGGAATACACTCTCCCAGTACTTC. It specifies CASSERTSGNTLSQYF.

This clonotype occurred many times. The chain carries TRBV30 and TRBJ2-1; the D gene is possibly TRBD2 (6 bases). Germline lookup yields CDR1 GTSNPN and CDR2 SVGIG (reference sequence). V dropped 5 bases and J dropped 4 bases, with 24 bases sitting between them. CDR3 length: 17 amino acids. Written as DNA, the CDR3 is TGTGCCTGGGGTCATTGGAGGGGAGCGGGCCTTTACAATGAGCAGTTCTTC. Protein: CAWGHWRGAGLYNEQFF.

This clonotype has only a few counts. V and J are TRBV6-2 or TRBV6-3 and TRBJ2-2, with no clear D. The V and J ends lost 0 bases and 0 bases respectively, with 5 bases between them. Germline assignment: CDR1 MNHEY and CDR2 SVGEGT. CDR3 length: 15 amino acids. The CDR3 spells CASSYSIANTGELFF. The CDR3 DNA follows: TGTGCCAGCAGTTACTCGATCGCGAACACCGGGGAGCTGTTTTTT.

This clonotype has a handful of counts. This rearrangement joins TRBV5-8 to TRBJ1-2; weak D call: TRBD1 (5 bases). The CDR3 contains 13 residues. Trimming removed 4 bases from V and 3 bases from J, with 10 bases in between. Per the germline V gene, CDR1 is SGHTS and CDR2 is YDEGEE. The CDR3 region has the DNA TGTGCCAGCAGCGAGGACATCTACTATGGCTACACCTTC. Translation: CASSEDIYYGYTF.

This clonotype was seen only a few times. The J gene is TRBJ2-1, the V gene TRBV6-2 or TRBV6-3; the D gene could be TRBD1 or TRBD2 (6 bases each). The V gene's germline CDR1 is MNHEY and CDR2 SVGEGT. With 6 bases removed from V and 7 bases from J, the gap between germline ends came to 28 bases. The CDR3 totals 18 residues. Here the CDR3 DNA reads TGTGCCAGCAGCCCCAAACACGGGGGCCTGAGGTGGACGAATGAGCAGTTCTTC. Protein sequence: CASSPKHGGLRWTNEQFF.

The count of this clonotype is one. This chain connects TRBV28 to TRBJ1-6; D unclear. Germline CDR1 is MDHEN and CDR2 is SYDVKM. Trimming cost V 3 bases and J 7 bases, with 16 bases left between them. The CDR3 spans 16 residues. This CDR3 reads CASSLGDSPSNSPLHF. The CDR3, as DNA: TGTGCCAGCAGTTTGGGAGACTCTCCCTCCAATTCACCCCTCCACTTT.

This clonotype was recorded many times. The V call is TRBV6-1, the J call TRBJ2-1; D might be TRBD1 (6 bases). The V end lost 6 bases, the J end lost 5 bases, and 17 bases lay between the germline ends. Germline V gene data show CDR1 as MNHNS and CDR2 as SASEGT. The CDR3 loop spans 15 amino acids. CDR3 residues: CASSPPGHGDNEQFF. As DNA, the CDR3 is TGTGCCAGCAGCCCTCCGGGACACGGGGACAATGAGCAGTTCTTC.

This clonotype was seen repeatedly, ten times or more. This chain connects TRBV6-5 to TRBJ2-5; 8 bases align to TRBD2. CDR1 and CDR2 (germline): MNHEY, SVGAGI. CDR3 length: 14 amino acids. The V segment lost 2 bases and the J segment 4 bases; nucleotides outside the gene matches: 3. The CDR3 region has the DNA TGTGCCAGCAGTTACAATGCGGGAGGAGAGACCCAGTACTTC. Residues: CASSYNAGGETQYF.

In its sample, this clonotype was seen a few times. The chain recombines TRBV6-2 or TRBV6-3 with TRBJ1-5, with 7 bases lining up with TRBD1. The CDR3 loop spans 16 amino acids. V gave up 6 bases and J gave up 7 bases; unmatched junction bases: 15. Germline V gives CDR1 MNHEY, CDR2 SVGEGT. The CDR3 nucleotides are TGTGCCAGCAGCGACATAGAGACAGGGAGGGGACAGCCCCAGCATTTT. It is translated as CASSDIETGRGQPQHF.

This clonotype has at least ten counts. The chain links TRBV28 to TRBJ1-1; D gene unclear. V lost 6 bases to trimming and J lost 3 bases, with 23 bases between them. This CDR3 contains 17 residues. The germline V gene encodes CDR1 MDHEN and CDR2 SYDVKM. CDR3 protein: CASRIIGPAGYDTEAFF. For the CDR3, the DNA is TGTGCCAGCAGAATCATCGGGCCGGCGGGATATGACACTGAAGCTTTCTTT.

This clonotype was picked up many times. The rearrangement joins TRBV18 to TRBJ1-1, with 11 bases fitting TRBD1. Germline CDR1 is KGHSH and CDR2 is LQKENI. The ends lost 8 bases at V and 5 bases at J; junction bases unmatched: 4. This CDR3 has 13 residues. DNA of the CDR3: TGTGCCAGCCAGGACAGGGGGCTGACTGAAGCTTTCTTT. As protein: CASQDRGLTEAFF.

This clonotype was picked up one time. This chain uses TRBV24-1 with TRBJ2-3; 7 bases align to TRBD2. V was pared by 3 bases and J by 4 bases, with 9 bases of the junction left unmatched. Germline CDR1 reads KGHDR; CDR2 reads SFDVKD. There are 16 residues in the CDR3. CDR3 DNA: TGTGCCACCAGTGATCCTCTAGCGGCTTTCGCAGATACGCAGTATTTT. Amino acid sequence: CATSDPLAAFADTQYF.

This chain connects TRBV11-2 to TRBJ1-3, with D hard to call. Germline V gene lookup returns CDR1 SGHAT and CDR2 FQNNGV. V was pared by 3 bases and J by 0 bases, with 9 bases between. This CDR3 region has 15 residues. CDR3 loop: CASSLPAYSGNTIYF. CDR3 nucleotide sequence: TGTGCCAGCAGCTTGCCCGCCTACTCTGGAAACACCATATATTTT.

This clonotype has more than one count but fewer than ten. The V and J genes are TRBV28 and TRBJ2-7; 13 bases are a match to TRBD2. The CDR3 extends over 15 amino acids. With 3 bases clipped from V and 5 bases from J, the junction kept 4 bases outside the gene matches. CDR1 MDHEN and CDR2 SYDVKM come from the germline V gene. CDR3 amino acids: CASSFPTSGRNEQYF. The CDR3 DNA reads TGTGCCAGCAGTTTTCCGACTAGCGGGAGGAACGAGCAGTACTTC.

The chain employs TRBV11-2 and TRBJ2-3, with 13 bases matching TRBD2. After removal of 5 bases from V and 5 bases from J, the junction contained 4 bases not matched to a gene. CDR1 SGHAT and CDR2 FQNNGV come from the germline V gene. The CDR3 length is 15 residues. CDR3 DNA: TGTGCCAGCAGCACTAGCGGGAGGGCCATAGATACGCAGTATTTT. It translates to CASSTSGRAIDTQYF.